The TCR beta chain under discussion was sequenced for a study of CD8+ T cells in alopecia areata. The V end was cut by 4 bases, the J end by 3 bases, with 10 bases between. CDR3 length: 13 amino acids. In germline, CDR1 is SQVTM, CDR2 ANQGSEA. CD4+ cells belonging to 4 to 6 patients, who were in the biomarker study, were further sorted into CD25+CD127- cells. Cell sorting was applied to PBMCs, and CD4+ and CD8+ T cells were collected. Extracted RNA was reverse transcribed, and the resulting cDNA served as sequencing template. Sequenced by immunoSEQ multiplex PCR; TCRdb stores in-frame clones only, minus some. The sample gives around 20,000 clones, approximately 59% of which show up once; roughly 4.3% is in the top ten. A few counts support this clone.

The TCR sequence derives from a human donor with alopecia areata. The chain joins TRBV29-1 to TRBJ2-1; D gene uncertain. The sample consisted of CD4+ Tregs sorted from blood. As DNA, the CDR3 is TGCAGCGTTGTTGGCAGATTCTACAATGAGCAGTTCTTC. This translates into CSVVGRFYNEQFF.